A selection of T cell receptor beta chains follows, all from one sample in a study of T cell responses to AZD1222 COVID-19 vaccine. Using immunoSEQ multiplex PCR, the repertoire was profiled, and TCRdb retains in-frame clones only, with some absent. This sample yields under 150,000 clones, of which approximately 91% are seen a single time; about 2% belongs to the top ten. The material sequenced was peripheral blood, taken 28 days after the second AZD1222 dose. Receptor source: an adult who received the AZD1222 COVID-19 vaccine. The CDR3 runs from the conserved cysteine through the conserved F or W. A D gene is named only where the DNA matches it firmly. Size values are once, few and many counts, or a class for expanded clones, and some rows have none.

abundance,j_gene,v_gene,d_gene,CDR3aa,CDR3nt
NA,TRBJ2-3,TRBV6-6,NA,CASSYSKGPGTDTQYF,TGTGCCAGCAGTTACTCGAAGGGCCCAGGAACAGATACGCAGTATTTT
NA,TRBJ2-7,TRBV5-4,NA,CASSFGRGVREQYF,TGTGCCAGCAGCTTTGGCAGGGGGGTGCGCGAGCAGTACTTC
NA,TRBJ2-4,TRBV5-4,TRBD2,CASSYGLAGGPQYF,TGTGCCAGCAGCTACGGACTAGCGGGGGGACCTCAGTACTTC
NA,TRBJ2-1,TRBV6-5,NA,CASRGPLANEQFF,TGTGCCAGCAGGGGCCCGCTCGCCAATGAGCAGTTCTTC
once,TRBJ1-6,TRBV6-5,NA,CASSYLGNSPLHF,TGTGCCAGCAGTTACCTGGGGAATTCACCCCTCCACTTT
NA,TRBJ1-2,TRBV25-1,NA,CASSRLSYGYTF,TGTGCCAGCAGCAGACTGAGCTATGGCTACACCTTC
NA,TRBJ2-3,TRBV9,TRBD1,CASSAVGTGLDTQYF,TGTGCCAGCAGCGCCGTGGGGACAGGGTTAGATACGCAGTATTTT
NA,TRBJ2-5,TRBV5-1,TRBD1,CASSSDRGETQYF,TGCGCCAGCAGCTCGGACAGGGGAGAGACCCAGTACTTC
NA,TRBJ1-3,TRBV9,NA,CASGVPREQF,TGTGCCAGCGGGGTCCCAAGGGAGCAATTT
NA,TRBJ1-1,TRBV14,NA,CASSLFRGGTEAFF,TGTGCCAGCAGCCTCTTCCGCGGGGGCACTGAAGCTTTCTTT
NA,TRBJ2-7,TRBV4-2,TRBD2,CASSPSGGGNYEQYF,TGTGCCAGCAGCCCGAGCGGGGGGGGGAACTACGAGCAGTACTTC
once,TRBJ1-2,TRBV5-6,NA,CASSLTGTANYGYTF,TGTGCCAGCAGCTTGACAGGGACCGCTAACTATGGCTACACCTTC
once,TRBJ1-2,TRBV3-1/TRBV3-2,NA,CASSLLSSGYTF,TGTGCCAGCAGCCTGTTGAGTTCTGGCTACACCTTC
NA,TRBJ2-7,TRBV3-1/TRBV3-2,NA,CASSQRGTPVYEQYF,TGTGCCAGCAGCCAACGCGGGACTCCCGTCTACGAGCAGTACTTC
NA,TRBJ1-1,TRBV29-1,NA,CSVPKRGSSAEAFF,TGCAGCGTACCCAAGAGGGGCTCTAGCGCTGAAGCTTTCTTT
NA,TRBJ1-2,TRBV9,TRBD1,CASSVATWTGNGYTF,TGTGCCAGCAGCGTAGCTACCTGGACAGGGAATGGCTACACCTTC
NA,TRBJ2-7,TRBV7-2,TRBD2,CASSLAAGGFHEQYF,TGTGCCAGCAGCTTAGCGGCGGGGGGTTTCCACGAGCAGTACTTC
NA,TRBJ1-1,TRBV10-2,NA,CASSVGEAEAFF,TGCGCCAGCAGTGTGGGGGAGGCTGAAGCTTTCTTT
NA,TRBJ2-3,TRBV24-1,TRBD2,CATSDSSGADTDTQYF,TGTGCCACCAGTGATTCCAGCGGGGCCGACACAGATACGCAGTATTTT
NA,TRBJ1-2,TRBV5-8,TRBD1,CASSLNRGGYTF,TGTGCCAGCAGCTTGAACAGGGGTGGCTACACCTTC
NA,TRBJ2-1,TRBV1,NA,CTSSLGQGADNEQFF,TGCACCAGCAGCCTCGGACAGGGGGCGGACAATGAGCAGTTCTTC
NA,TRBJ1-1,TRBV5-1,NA,CASSLQGNTEAFF,TGCGCCAGCAGCTTACAGGGTAACACTGAAGCTTTCTTT
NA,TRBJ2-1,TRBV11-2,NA,CASSFLRTSFNEQFF,TGTGCCAGCAGCTTTCTAAGGACGAGTTTCAATGAGCAGTTCTTC
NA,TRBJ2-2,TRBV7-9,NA,CASSLVLGGTGELFF,TGTGCCAGCAGCTTAGTCCTCGGGGGCACCGGGGAGCTGTTTTTT
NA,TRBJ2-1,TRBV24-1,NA,CATTAREHSYNEQFF,TGTGCCACCACCGCACGGGAGCACTCCTACAATGAGCAGTTCTTC
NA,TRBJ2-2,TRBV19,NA,CASSNPGTILFF,TGTGCCAGTAGTAACCCCGGGACGATACTGTTTTTT
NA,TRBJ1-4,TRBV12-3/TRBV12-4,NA,CASSRAEKLFF,TGTGCCAGCAGCAGGGCTGAAAAACTGTTTTTT
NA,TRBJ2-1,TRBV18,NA,CASSPQEGNLDYNEQFF,TGTGCCAGCTCACCACAAGAGGGAAACCTTGACTACAATGAGCAGTTCTTC
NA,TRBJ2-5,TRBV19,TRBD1,CASSNDRAETQYF,TGTGCCAGTAGCAACGACAGGGCCGAGACCCAGTACTTC
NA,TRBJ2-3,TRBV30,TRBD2,CAWSVASGSTDTQYF,TGTGCCTGGAGTGTGGCTAGCGGAAGCACAGATACGCAGTATTTT
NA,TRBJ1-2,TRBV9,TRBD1,CASSVNRQGVGSYTF,TGTGCCAGCAGCGTCAACCGACAGGGCGTCGGTAGCTACACCTTC
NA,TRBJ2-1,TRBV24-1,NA,CATSLGREQFF,TGTGCCACCAGTTTAGGGAGAGAGCAGTTCTTC
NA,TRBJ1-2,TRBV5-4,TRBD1,CASSVRDRGGYTF,TGTGCCAGCAGCGTCCGGGACAGGGGTGGCTACACCTTC
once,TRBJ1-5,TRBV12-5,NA,CASGLVLDGSVHSNQPQHF,TGTGCTAGTGGTTTGGTCCTTGATGGGTCGGTTCATAGCAATCAGCCCCAGCATTTT
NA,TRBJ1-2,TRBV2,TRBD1,CATSRDRLLSGYTF,TGTGCCACCAGCCGGGACAGACTTCTCAGTGGCTACACCTTC